This TCR beta chain was identified in a study of molecular identifiers for immune sequencing clone quantification (dated 2018 in TCRdb). Background for the entire study: For a replicate experiment, the RNA from either about 20,000 or 100,000 naive CD8 T cells was divided into five aliquots, and four of those aliquots went on to sequencing. The study was a methods study using CD8 T cells to benchmark molecular-identifier clustering-based TCR repertoire sequencing (MIDCIRS) and TCR RNA copy counting. What the work shows at the level of the full study, not this receptor alone: When barcode sub-clustering was left out, chimeric consensus sequences inflated TCR diversity, with chimeras reaching as high as 47%. About 3 recovered TCR RNA copies per cell were obtained by modeling, versus around 9.8 by digital PCR, implying a capture efficiency of about 30%. Clones above 20 RNA copies held over 97% of molecules in CMV-specific effector cells but under 1% in naive cells. Spiked-in Jurkat TCR RNA equivalent to a single cell was reported to be detectable even among approximately 1 million naive CD8 T cells. Spiked-in Jurkat TCR RNA (about ten copies' worth), which is not part of the donor repertoire, was contained in the naive libraries. The sizes of highly expanded clones could end up underestimated when identical TCR molecules share a barcode.

Receptor amplification or capture employed PCR. Sequencer: NextSeq 500. Bulk TCR libraries were generated as previously described, with the TCR primers listed in Table S5 used. The Qiagen AllPrep DNA/RNA kit was used to purify total RNA. Reads from multiple sequencing runs of the same library were pooled before analysis. The study's own analysis went as follows. Only reads with exact TCR constant sequence were kept, trimmed to 150 nt, and grouped by their 12-nt molecular barcodes. Reads inside each barcode group were sub-clustered using a 15% Levenshtein threshold, and a quality-weighted consensus sequence was constructed for each RNA molecule. Non-functional sequences were excluded, and lower-count sequences lying one edit away from another sequence were also excluded. Barcode sub-clusters with fewer than 20% of the maximum read count were removed, based on fitting two negative binomial distributions. Starting from the raw public reads, TCRdb applied fastp trimming at Q25, assembled clones with MiXCR and retained in-frame beta chains. A single entry per CDR3 protein holds the most common genes and DNA from its merged rows. Here the V and J calls rest on TCRdb's processing, not on the authors' analysis. In this sample the table shows more than 550,000 distinct CDR3 sequences, about 25% of which occur a single time. Of the sample, about 0.84% is held by the ten largest clones.

As for this clonotype: The specificity of this receptor is unknown. At one end the junction does not follow the germline gene, possibly because of a read error.

Naive CD8 T cell libraries were made from around 18,000 to 910,000 sorted cells using 10%, 30% or 50% of purified RNA. Naive CD8 T cells were FACS-sorted as CD8+CD4-CCR7+CD45RA+ on a BD FACSAria II into RLT Plus buffer. To test detection sensitivity, Jurkat RNA equal to 9 to 10 TCR copies was added to samples of about 20,000-1,000,000 naive CD8 T cells. CD8 T cells were enriched using RosetteSep CD8+ T Cell Enrichment Cocktail and Ficoll-Paque, and the enriched cells then underwent ACK red cell lysis. Measured from the cysteine to the phenylalanine, the CDR3 is 14 residues long. The DNA shown is the 42-base CDR3, in frame from base 1. From the germline V gene (reference sequence), CDR1 is MNHEY and CDR2 is SMNVEV.

This TCR derives from a human donor in good health. Some libraries in this study had Jurkat cell RNA spiked in. Sample: naive CD8+ T cells from blood, with Jurkat cell RNA spiked in. The sample's cell subset or site label, decoded: FACS-sorted CD8+CD4-CCR7+CD45RA+ naive T cells. The V and J genes are TRBV27 and TRBJ1-1; TRBD1 agrees with 7 junctional bases. The CDR3 region reads CAGRETGMNTEAFF. The DNA reads as follows: TGTGCCGGCAGGGAGACAGGGATGAACACTGAAGCTTTCTTT.